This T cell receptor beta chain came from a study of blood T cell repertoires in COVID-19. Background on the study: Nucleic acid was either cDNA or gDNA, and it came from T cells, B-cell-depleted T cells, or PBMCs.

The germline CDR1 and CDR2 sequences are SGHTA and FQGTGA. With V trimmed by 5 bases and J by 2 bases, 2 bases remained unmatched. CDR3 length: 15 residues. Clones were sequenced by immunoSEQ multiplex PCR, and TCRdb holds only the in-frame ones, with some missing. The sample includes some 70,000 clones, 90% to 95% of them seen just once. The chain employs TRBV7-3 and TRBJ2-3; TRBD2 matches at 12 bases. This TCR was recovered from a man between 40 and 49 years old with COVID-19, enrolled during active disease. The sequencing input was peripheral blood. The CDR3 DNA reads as TGTGCCAGCAGCCCTAGCGGGGGGGCCACAGATACGCAGTATTTT. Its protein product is CASSPSGGATDTQYF. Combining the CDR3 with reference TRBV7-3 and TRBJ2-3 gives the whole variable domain GAGVSQTPSNKVTEKGKYVELRCDPISGHTALYWYRQSLGQGPEFLIYFQGTGAADDSGLPNDRFFAVRPEGSVSTLKIQRTERGDSAVYLCASSPSGGATDTQYFGPGTRLTVL.